Listed below are T cell receptor beta chains from one sample, sequenced in a study of T cells in Graves' hyperthyroidism and ophthalmopathy. In TCRdb, the multiplex PCR reads were re-called with MiXCR into one record per CDR3 protein. The sample has roughly 380,000 distinct CDR3 sequences, roughly an eighth seen once. Sequencing used blood. All receptors derive from a woman aged 18-29 years with Graves' hyperthyroidism. CDR3s include the opening cysteine and the closing phenylalanine or tryptophan. Fields, in order: V gene, clone size, J gene, D gene, CDR3 DNA, CDR3 protein. D genes are given only for firm matches. Rows give clone size only sometimes, using once, few, many, or a class for an expanded clone.

v_call: TRBV19; clone_size: few; j_call: TRBJ2-1; d_call: -; cdr3_nt: TGTGCCAGTAGTATCTTCGATGAGCAGTTCTTC; cdr3_aa: CASSIFDEQFF
v_call: TRBV5-8; clone_size: -; j_call: TRBJ2-7; d_call: TRBD1; cdr3_nt: TGTGCCAGCGGCTTGGTCGGGACAGGGGGCTCCGAGCAGTACTTC; cdr3_aa: CASGLVGTGGSEQYF
v_call: TRBV7-8; clone_size: many; j_call: TRBJ2-5; d_call: -; cdr3_nt: TGTGCCAGCAGCGCGAGACTGGGGCCAGAGACCCAGTACTTC; cdr3_aa: CASSARLGPETQYF
v_call: TRBV9; clone_size: many; j_call: TRBJ2-3; d_call: TRBD1; cdr3_nt: TGTGCCAGCAGCTTAGGACAGGGCCTCACAGATACGCAGTATTTT; cdr3_aa: CASSLGQGLTDTQYF
v_call: TRBV30; clone_size: many; j_call: TRBJ1-3; d_call: -; cdr3_nt: TGTGCCTGGAGATCCGGGTCTGGAAACACCATATATTTT; cdr3_aa: CAWRSGSGNTIYF
v_call: TRBV6-2/TRBV6-3; clone_size: many; j_call: TRBJ1-1; d_call: TRBD1; cdr3_nt: TGTGCCAGCAGTTACAGGGGAGGGGGCAACACTGAAGCTTTCTTT; cdr3_aa: CASSYRGGGNTEAFF
v_call: TRBV12-3/TRBV12-4; clone_size: once; j_call: TRBJ1-1; d_call: TRBD1; cdr3_nt: TGTGCCAGCAGTTGGGACAGCCCCGGGGAGGCTTTCTTT; cdr3_aa: CASSWDSPGEAFF
v_call: TRBV5-1; clone_size: many; j_call: TRBJ1-2; d_call: TRBD1; cdr3_nt: TGCGCCAGCAGCAGCACGACGACAGGGGATGGCTACACCTTC; cdr3_aa: CASSSTTTGDGYTF
v_call: TRBV6-1; clone_size: many; j_call: TRBJ2-1; d_call: TRBD2; cdr3_nt: TGTGCCAGCAGTTACACTGGATCAAGCGGGAACGATGAGCAGTTCTTC; cdr3_aa: CASSYTGSSGNDEQFF
v_call: TRBV6-5; clone_size: -; j_call: TRBJ2-7; d_call: TRBD1; cdr3_nt: TGTGCCAGCAGTTACGACAGACAGGGGTCGTTCGAGCAGTACTTC; cdr3_aa: CASSYDRQGSFEQYF
v_call: TRBV6-2/TRBV6-3; clone_size: many; j_call: TRBJ1-1; d_call: -; cdr3_nt: TGTGCCAGCAGCCCTTTCCGGGATAACACTGAAGCTTTCTTT; cdr3_aa: CASSPFRDNTEAFF
v_call: TRBV7-9; clone_size: few; j_call: TRBJ2-3; d_call: -; cdr3_nt: TGTGCCAGCAGCCGAATAGGGGGATTCTCGGATACGCAGTATTTT; cdr3_aa: CASSRIGGFSDTQYF
v_call: TRBV11-2; clone_size: many; j_call: TRBJ2-3; d_call: TRBD1; cdr3_nt: TGTGCCAGCAGCTCTACAGGGGCCAAAGGAGATACGCAGTATTTT; cdr3_aa: CASSSTGAKGDTQYF
v_call: TRBV7-9; clone_size: many; j_call: TRBJ1-4; d_call: -; cdr3_nt: TGTGCCAGCAGCGAGGGTGCCGAAAAACTGTTTTTT; cdr3_aa: CASSEGAEKLFF
v_call: TRBV29-1; clone_size: -; j_call: TRBJ2-3; d_call: -; cdr3_nt: TGCAGCGTCGGGGCTCGGGAGTCTTACACAGATACGCAGTATTTT; cdr3_aa: CSVGARESYTDTQYF
v_call: TRBV27; clone_size: -; j_call: TRBJ2-2; d_call: -; cdr3_nt: TGTGCCACCAGGTGGGGCCGGGAGCTGTTTTTT; cdr3_aa: CATRWGRELFF
v_call: TRBV2; clone_size: many; j_call: TRBJ1-2; d_call: TRBD1; cdr3_nt: TGTGCCAGCAGTGACGACAGGGGCAGTGTCTACACCTTC; cdr3_aa: CASSDDRGSVYTF
v_call: TRBV3-1; clone_size: few; j_call: TRBJ2-7; d_call: -; cdr3_nt: TGTGCCAGCAGCCAAGATTGGGGGAACCCCTACGAGCAGTACTTC; cdr3_aa: CASSQDWGNPYEQYF
v_call: TRBV7-9; clone_size: many; j_call: TRBJ2-2; d_call: -; cdr3_nt: TGTGCCAGCAGCTTAGAACAGAACACCGGGGAGCTGTTTTTT; cdr3_aa: CASSLEQNTGELFF
v_call: TRBV11-2; clone_size: -; j_call: TRBJ2-7; d_call: TRBD2; cdr3_nt: TGTGCCAGCAGCTTCGGACTAGTAGGTACCCACTCCTACGAGCAGTACTTC; cdr3_aa: CASSFGLVGTHSYEQYF
v_call: TRBV6-2/TRBV6-3; clone_size: -; j_call: TRBJ2-5; d_call: TRBD2; cdr3_nt: TGTGCCAGCAGTCAGGGGGCTAGCGGGAGGGCCGGGGAGACCCAGTACTTC; cdr3_aa: CASSQGASGRAGETQYF
v_call: TRBV12-3/TRBV12-4; clone_size: few; j_call: TRBJ2-1; d_call: -; cdr3_nt: TGTGCCAGCAGGCCCTCGGGGATCCGGGAATATGAGCAGTTCTTC; cdr3_aa: CASRPSGIREYEQFF
v_call: TRBV2; clone_size: many; j_call: TRBJ2-7; d_call: -; cdr3_nt: TGTGCCAGCAGTCGCAGGGTTATGGACTACGAGCAGTACTTC; cdr3_aa: CASSRRVMDYEQYF
v_call: TRBV28; clone_size: many; j_call: TRBJ1-3; d_call: TRBD1; cdr3_nt: TGTGCCAGCAGTGTACAGGGGATTAGCTCTGGAAACACCATATATTTT; cdr3_aa: CASSVQGISSGNTIYF
v_call: TRBV2; clone_size: few; j_call: TRBJ1-2; d_call: -; cdr3_nt: TGTGCCAGCAGTGAAGAGGGCAAAATCTCCTATGGCTACACCTTC; cdr3_aa: CASSEEGKISYGYTF
v_call: TRBV5-1; clone_size: -; j_call: TRBJ2-5; d_call: TRBD2; cdr3_nt: TGCGCCAGCAGCCCAAGGACTAGCGGAGAGACCCAGTACTTC; cdr3_aa: CASSPRTSGETQYF
v_call: TRBV7-9; clone_size: few; j_call: TRBJ2-1; d_call: TRBD1; cdr3_nt: TGTGCCAGCAGCGATCTGGACAGGAGAGACAATGAGCAGTTCTTC; cdr3_aa: CASSDLDRRDNEQFF
v_call: TRBV20-1; clone_size: many; j_call: TRBJ2-3; d_call: TRBD1; cdr3_nt: TGCAGTGCAACGGGACAGAAAAGCTCTAGTCGTCCAGATACGCAGTATTTT; cdr3_aa: CSATGQKSSSRPDTQYF
v_call: TRBV5-6; clone_size: many; j_call: TRBJ2-3; d_call: TRBD2; cdr3_nt: TGTGCCAGCAGCCGGAAGAGGGCTAGCGGGCCCACAGATACGCAGTATTTT; cdr3_aa: CASSRKRASGPTDTQYF
v_call: TRBV30; clone_size: few; j_call: TRBJ2-1; d_call: -; cdr3_nt: TGTGCCTGGAGTGTACTACGGGGAGGTGAGCAGTTCTTC; cdr3_aa: CAWSVLRGGEQFF
v_call: TRBV29-1; clone_size: many; j_call: TRBJ2-1; d_call: TRBD2; cdr3_nt: TGCAGCGTTGAATGGCGGGAGGGCTACAATGAGCAGTTCTTC; cdr3_aa: CSVEWREGYNEQFF
v_call: TRBV7-3; clone_size: many; j_call: TRBJ2-2; d_call: TRBD2; cdr3_nt: TGTGCCAGCAGCTTAATTGGACTAGCGGGTGCGAACACCGGGGAGCTGTTTTTT; cdr3_aa: CASSLIGLAGANTGELFF
v_call: TRBV6-2/TRBV6-3; clone_size: -; j_call: TRBJ2-4; d_call: TRBD2; cdr3_nt: TGTGCCAGCAGCCTGACTAGCGGGAAACAGTACTTC; cdr3_aa: CASSLTSGKQYF
v_call: TRBV7-8; clone_size: many; j_call: TRBJ2-1; d_call: TRBD1; cdr3_nt: TGTGCCAGCAGCTTAGTGCGGGACAGGGGCTACAATGAGCAGTTCTTC; cdr3_aa: CASSLVRDRGYNEQFF
v_call: TRBV9; clone_size: -; j_call: TRBJ2-3; d_call: -; cdr3_nt: TGTGCCAGCACCCTGAAAGGGGAGGACCTCGTCACAGATACGCAGTATTTT; cdr3_aa: CASTLKGEDLVTDTQYF
v_call: TRBV12-3/TRBV12-4; clone_size: -; j_call: TRBJ1-1; d_call: -; cdr3_nt: TGTGCCAGCAGCCGGGAGGGTTACCGGGCTGAAGCTTTCTTT; cdr3_aa: CASSREGYRAEAFF
v_call: TRBV20-1; clone_size: many; j_call: TRBJ1-2; d_call: TRBD1; cdr3_nt: TGCAGTGCTTCCGGGACAGGGGGCCAAAAGTCCTATGGCTACACCTTC; cdr3_aa: CSASGTGGQKSYGYTF
v_call: TRBV30; clone_size: few; j_call: TRBJ1-2; d_call: -; cdr3_nt: TGTGCCTGGACGGGAGCTGACTATGGCTACACCTTC; cdr3_aa: CAWTGADYGYTF
v_call: TRBV10-2; clone_size: few; j_call: TRBJ1-1; d_call: TRBD1; cdr3_nt: TGCGCCAGCAGATGGGGACAGGACACTGAAGCTTTCTTT; cdr3_aa: CASRWGQDTEAFF
v_call: TRBV30; clone_size: -; j_call: TRBJ1-6; d_call: -; cdr3_nt: TGTGCCTGGAGTGTACACAGGGAATCACCCCTCCACTTT; cdr3_aa: CAWSVHRESPLHF
v_call: TRBV6-5; clone_size: many; j_call: TRBJ2-7; d_call: TRBD1; cdr3_nt: TGTGCCAGCAGTTACGGGACAGGGATAGGGGAGCAGTACTTC; cdr3_aa: CASSYGTGIGEQYF
v_call: TRBV5-1; clone_size: -; j_call: TRBJ2-3; d_call: -; cdr3_nt: TGCGCCAGCAGCTTTGGGAGCCCAGATACGCAGTATTTT; cdr3_aa: CASSFGSPDTQYF
v_call: TRBV27; clone_size: -; j_call: TRBJ1-5; d_call: TRBD1; cdr3_nt: TGTGCCAGCGCTCGGGAGAGACAGGGGGGTCCCCGGCATTTT; cdr3_aa: CASARERQGGPRHF
v_call: TRBV12-3/TRBV12-4; clone_size: few; j_call: TRBJ1-2; d_call: TRBD1; cdr3_nt: TGTGCCGGCAGTGATCCCCGACAGGGGAACTATGGCTACACCTTC; cdr3_aa: CAGSDPRQGNYGYTF
v_call: TRBV7-3; clone_size: many; j_call: TRBJ2-5; d_call: -; cdr3_nt: TGTGCCAGCAGCTTAACGACTGAAGAGACCCAGTACTTC; cdr3_aa: CASSLTTEETQYF